The rows below give T cell receptor beta chains drawn from one sample of a study of T cell responses to AZD1222 COVID-19 vaccine. Method: immunoSEQ multiplex PCR; TCRdb's copy keeps in-frame clones and lacks some. The table includes about 130,000 clones, nearly 90% detected once. The sequenced sample was peripheral blood, obtained 28 days after the second AZD1222 dose. Every receptor here comes from an adult who received the AZD1222 COVID-19 vaccine. Each CDR3 is given with its conserved first and last residue. The D gene is left open where the match is weak. The listing skips clone size in some rows; elsewhere it reads once, few, many or a size class.

j_gene,d_gene,v_gene,abundance,CDR3nt,CDR3aa
TRBJ1-2,.,TRBV30,.,TGTGCCTGGAGTGTATGGGGCTCCTATGGCTACACCTTC,CAWSVWGSYGYTF
TRBJ1-5,.,TRBV12-3/TRBV12-4,.,TGTGCCAGCAGTACAGGGAAACAGCCCCAGCATTTT,CASSTGKQPQHF
TRBJ2-5,.,TRBV11-2,once,TGTGCCAGCAGCTCGGGACTTCAGTTTGAGACCCAGTACTTC,CASSSGLQFETQYF
TRBJ2-7,.,TRBV9,.,TGTGCCAGCAGCTCCCTAAGCTCCTACGAGCAGTACTTC,CASSSLSSYEQYF
TRBJ1-1,TRBD1,TRBV3-1/TRBV3-2,once,TGTGCCAGCAGCCAGAACAGGGGGCCGAACACTGAAGCTTTCTTT,CASSQNRGPNTEAFF
TRBJ2-7,.,TRBV5-6,.,TGTGCCAGCAGCTTTAAGGACCGTGCAGAGCAGTACTTC,CASSFKDRAEQYF
TRBJ1-2,.,TRBV21-1,.,TGTGCCAGCAGCAAGGATACTGGACAGGGGTTCTATGGCTACACCTTC,CASSKDTGQGFYGYTF
TRBJ1-5,.,TRBV19,.,TGTGCCAGTAGTATTATAACAGAGCACTATCAGCCCCAGCATTTT,CASSIITEHYQPQHF
TRBJ1-1,.,TRBV2,once,TGTGCCAGCAGTGGGGGCCCCGGGACTGAAGCTTTCTTT,CASSGGPGTEAFF
TRBJ1-5,.,TRBV7-8,once,TGTGCCAGCAGCTCGTCTAGTCCTTATAGCAATCAGCCCCAGCATTTT,CASSSSSPYSNQPQHF
TRBJ1-1,.,TRBV2,.,TGTGCCAGCAGTGAATCGCACAAGGCTGAAGCTTTCTTT,CASSESHKAEAFF
TRBJ1-3,TRBD1,TRBV7-9,.,TGTGCCAGCAGCTCAGACAGGGGGCGCGAAGGAAACACCATATATTTT,CASSSDRGREGNTIYF
TRBJ1-2,TRBD1,TRBV2,.,TGTGCCAGCAGTGAAGCGGGAGGGGGCAGGGCCTTC,CASSEAGGGRAF
TRBJ1-2,.,TRBV4-2,.,TGTGCCAGCAGCCAAGATCTTTCACACAGGGTGGGTGGCTACACCTTC,CASSQDLSHRVGGYTF
TRBJ2-3,.,TRBV6-4,.,TGTGCCAGCAGTGACTCGAGTCTGGCTAGCACAGATACGCAGTATTTT,CASSDSSLASTDTQYF
TRBJ1-1,.,TRBV5-4,few,TGTGCCAGCAGCGGGGGGCAACCTTTGAACACTGAAGCTTTCTTT,CASSGGQPLNTEAFF
TRBJ1-5,.,TRBV5-1,.,TGCGCCAGCAGCTGGCAGGGTGGGGAGCCCCAGCATTTT,CASSWQGGEPQHF
TRBJ2-5,.,TRBV18,.,TGTGCCAGCTCACCAATGGACCAGGGAGAGACCCAGTACTTC,CASSPMDQGETQYF
TRBJ2-2,.,TRBV18,once,TGTGCCAGCTCTTACTCCGTCACCGGGGAGCTGTTTTTT,CASSYSVTGELFF
TRBJ1-1,.,TRBV28,.,TGTGCCAGCAGTTTCGAGGGGTCTAACACTGAAGCTTTCTTT,CASSFEGSNTEAFF
TRBJ2-7,.,TRBV5-1,.,TGCGCCAGCAGCTTCGACAGGGAGCAGTACTTC,CASSFDREQYF
TRBJ2-5,.,TRBV5-1,.,TGCGCCAGCAGCGCCGCCGGGACAAGGACGGGCGAGACCCAGTACTTC,CASSAAGTRTGETQYF
TRBJ1-6,.,TRBV6-1,.,TGTGCCAGCAGTGAACATTACTCACCCCTCCACTTT,CASSEHYSPLHF
TRBJ1-4,.,TRBV30,.,TGTGCCTGGAGTACGGGGGCGAACGAAAAACTGTTTTTT,CAWSTGANEKLFF
TRBJ1-1,.,TRBV29-1,.,TGCAGCGCTTGGGATGGTGAAGCTTTCTTT,CSAWDGEAFF
TRBJ1-6,.,TRBV7-2,.,TGTGCCAGCAGCTCCCGAGGGGGAGCGGAAAATTCACCCCTCCACTTT,CASSSRGGAENSPLHF
TRBJ2-2,.,TRBV6-4,once,TGTGCCAGCAGCATACAACCAACCAACACCGGGGAGCTGTTTTTT,CASSIQPTNTGELFF
TRBJ1-2,TRBD1,TRBV7-2,.,TGTGCCAGCAGGAATGGACAGGGGAACTATGGCTACACCTTC,CASRNGQGNYGYTF
TRBJ1-4,.,TRBV7-9,.,TGTGCCAGCAGCTTAGACGAAGCTAATGAAAAACTGTTTTTT,CASSLDEANEKLFF
TRBJ2-7,.,TRBV6-5,.,TGTGCCACCAGGTTTGGGCCCTACGAGCAGTACTTC,CATRFGPYEQYF
TRBJ1-4,.,TRBV28,.,TGTGCCAGCAGCTCACAGAGGGATGCTAATGAAAAACTGTTTTTT,CASSSQRDANEKLFF
TRBJ1-2,.,TRBV19,.,TGTGCCAGTACCCGAGGCGGGGCCGACTATGGCTACACCTTC,CASTRGGADYGYTF
TRBJ1-6,TRBD1,TRBV5-4,.,TGTGCCAGCAGCAGGGGACAGGGTGAATCACCCCTCCACTTT,CASSRGQGESPLHF
TRBJ1-6,.,TRBV6-5,.,TGTGCCAGCAATAGGCAGTTCCTTTCACCCCTCCACTTT,CASNRQFLSPLHF
TRBJ1-2,.,TRBV15,.,TGTGCCACCAGCAGGAAGGACAGCTTATATGGCTACACCTTC,CATSRKDSLYGYTF
TRBJ2-7,.,TRBV15,.,TGTGCCACCAGCAGTGCAGGGGCTATCTACGAGCAGTACTTC,CATSSAGAIYEQYF
TRBJ2-2,TRBD1,TRBV7-2,.,TGTGCCAGCAGCTTCAGGGGGAACGGGGAGCTGTTTTTT,CASSFRGNGELFF
TRBJ1-2,.,TRBV30,.,TGTGCCTGGAGTTACCGGACCCAGGCAGGCTACACCTTC,CAWSYRTQAGYTF
TRBJ1-5,.,TRBV4-2,.,TGTGCCAGCAGCCAAGAGCGGGTATCAGCGGATCAGCCCCAGCATTTT,CASSQERVSADQPQHF
TRBJ1-2,.,TRBV6-5,once,TGTGCCAGCAGTTACTCGATTAGGAACTATGGCTACACCTTC,CASSYSIRNYGYTF
TRBJ1-1,TRBD1,TRBV5-1,.,TGCGCCAGCAGCTTTCAGGGGGACACTGAAGCTTTCTTT,CASSFQGDTEAFF
TRBJ2-7,TRBD1,TRBV30,.,TGTGCCTGGAGTCAAAAGGCACAGGGGTCCGACGAGCAGTACTTC,CAWSQKAQGSDEQYF